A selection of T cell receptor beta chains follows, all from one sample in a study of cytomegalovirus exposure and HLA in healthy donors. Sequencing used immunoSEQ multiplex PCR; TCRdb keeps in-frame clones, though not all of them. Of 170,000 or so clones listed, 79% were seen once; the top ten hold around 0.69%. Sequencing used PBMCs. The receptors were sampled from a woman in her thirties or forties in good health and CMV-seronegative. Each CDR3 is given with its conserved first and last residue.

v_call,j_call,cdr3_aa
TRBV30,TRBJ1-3,CAWRNRAQSGNTIYF
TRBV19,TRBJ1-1,CASSFLDRATEAFF
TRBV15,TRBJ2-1,CATSVLAGGPSEQFF
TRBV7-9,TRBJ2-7,CASSDDRDEQYF
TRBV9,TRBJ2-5,CASSADPGYPETQYF
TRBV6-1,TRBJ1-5,CASSEANIRTENQPQHF
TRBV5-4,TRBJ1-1,CASSLEGASNTEAFF
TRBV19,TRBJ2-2,CASSIGRGLAGELFF
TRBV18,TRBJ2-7,CASSPGQGAREQYF
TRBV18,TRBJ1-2,CASSQGTGVNYGYTF
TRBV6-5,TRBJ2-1,CASSGLAGAVDEQFF
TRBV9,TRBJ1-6,CASSVDSRKSPLHF
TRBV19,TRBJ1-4,CASSIGQGTTNEKLFF
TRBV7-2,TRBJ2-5,CASSLSGLAGGGGTQYF
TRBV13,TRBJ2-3,CASSLAASKTDTQYF
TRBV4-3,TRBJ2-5,CASSQVGGKETQYF
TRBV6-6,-,CASSYPKQGVFYEQYF
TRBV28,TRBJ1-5,CGSGQSNQPQHF